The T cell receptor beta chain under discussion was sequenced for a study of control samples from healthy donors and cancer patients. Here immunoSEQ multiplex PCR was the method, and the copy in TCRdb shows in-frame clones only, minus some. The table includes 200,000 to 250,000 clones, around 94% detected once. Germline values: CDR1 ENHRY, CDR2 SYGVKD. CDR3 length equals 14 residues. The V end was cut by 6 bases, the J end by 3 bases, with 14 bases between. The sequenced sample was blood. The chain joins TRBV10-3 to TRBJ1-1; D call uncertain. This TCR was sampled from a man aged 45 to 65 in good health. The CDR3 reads CAIRATVEDTEAFF. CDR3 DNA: TGTGCCATCAGAGCGACGGTGGAGGACACTGAAGCTTTCTTT.